Below, 7 T cell receptor beta chains from the same sample are listed, as sequenced in a study of T cells in tumors after PD-1 blockade. The repertoire was sequenced with immunoSEQ multiplex PCR; TCRdb's copy has only in-frame clones and lacks some. The data contain approximately 35,000 clones, just under 80% of them singletons. The source material was PBMCs, sampled before anti-PD-1 treatment. The receptor source for this set is a human donor with basal cell carcinoma.

The chain is built from TRBV7-2 and TRBJ2-3; D not certain. V lost 5 bases to trimming and J lost 8 bases, with 23 bases between them. In germline, CDR1 is SGHTA, CDR2 FQGNSA. This CDR3 is 16 amino acids long. Here the CDR3 reads CASSPLGWAKRGTQYF. The DNA of the CDR3 is TGTGCCAGCAGCCCCCTGGGGTGGGCTAAACGTGGTACGCAGTATTTT. The variable domain in full, with the rest retrieved from reference TRBV7-2 and TRBJ2-3, is GAGVSQSPSNKVTEKGKDVELRCDPISGHTALYWYRQSLGQGLEFLIYFQGNSAPDKSGLPSDRFSAERTGGSVSTLTIQRTQQEDSAVYLCASSPLGWAKRGTQYFGPGTRLTVL.

The table lists this clone with a count of one. The rearrangement links TRBV6-5 to TRBJ1-4; D gene ambiguous. CDR1 MNHEY and CDR2 SVGAGI come from the germline V gene. The CDR3 extends over 12 amino acids. V lost 11 bases and J lost 8, with 15 bases in between. CDR3: CAAPIIEEKLFF. As DNA, the CDR3 is TGTGCCGCCCCGATAATCGAGGAAAAACTGTTTTTT.

This clone has only a few counts. The V and J genes are TRBV7-2 and TRBJ2-5, with a weak D call TRBD2 (6 bases). CDR1 is SGHTA, CDR2 FQGNSA, per germline. This CDR3 spans 14 amino acids. The ends were cut back, 3 bases at V and 2 bases at J, with 10 bases in the middle. CDR3 in amino acids: CASSFFGGQETQYF. CDR3 coding DNA: TGTGCCAGCAGCTTTTTCGGGGGACAAGAGACCCAGTACTTC.

V and J are TRBV12-5 and TRBJ2-1, with D tentatively TRBD2 (6 bases). The V end was cut by 2 bases, the J end by 6 bases, with 20 bases between. Germline assignment: CDR1 LGHNT and CDR2 FRNRAP. This CDR3 has 17 residues. CDR3 protein: CASGLPPTRRMSNEQFF. The CDR3 bases are TGTGCTAGTGGTTTGCCCCCGACTAGAAGGATGAGCAATGAGCAGTTCTTC.

The rearrangement joins TRBV29-1 to TRBJ2-1; 11 bases are a match to TRBD1. Germline V gene sequence: CDR1 SQVTM, CDR2 ANQGSEA. This CDR3 comprises 14 residues. V gave up 4 bases and J gave up 10 bases; unmatched junction bases: 9. CDR3 protein: CSVAWDRGIWEQFF. Written as DNA, the CDR3 is TGCAGCGTTGCCTGGGACAGGGGGATTTGGGAGCAGTTCTTC.

The J gene is TRBJ2-3, the V gene TRBV5-1; TRBD1 matches at 9 bases. The ends lost 0 bases at V and 6 bases at J; junction bases unmatched: 8. This CDR3 is built from 16 residues. Germline V lookup: CDR1 SGHRS, CDR2 YFSETQ. CDR3 sequence: CASSLAPGQGSDTQYF. In nucleotides, the CDR3 is TGCGCCAGCAGCTTGGCTCCGGGACAGGGTTCGGATACGCAGTATTTT.

This rearrangement joins TRBV7-8 to TRBJ2-3, with a tentative D call TRBD1 (6 bases). V was clipped by 4 bases and J by 5 bases, with 31 bases between them. The CDR3 runs to 20 residues. CDR1 and CDR2 (germline): SGHVS, FQNEAQ. CDR3 protein: CASSSHPISLQGPGLDTQYF. CDR3 nucleotides: TGTGCCAGCAGCTCCCACCCCATAAGCTTACAGGGACCGGGGTTAGATACGCAGTATTTT.